Included here is one T cell receptor (beta chain) sequence, with context. Antigen unknown. The sample comes from a study of T cells in localized non-small cell lung cancer. Profiling relied on immunoSEQ multiplex PCR, and the TCRdb table lists in-frame clones only, not all of them. The data contain tens of thousands of clones, approximately 91% of them seen just once; the ten biggest clones take up just under 20%. Findings and limits, study-wide: Of the top 100 tumor clones, median around 60 were in adjacent lung, about 26 among its top 100. Sequencing, confined to only one tumor region, leaves heterogeneity possible.

The CDR3 has 15 residues. Germline assignment: CDR1 LNHDA and CDR2 SQIVND (reference sequence). J was trimmed by 7 bases and V by 2 bases; bases with no gene match: 6. The starting material was peripheral blood, obtained before any cancer treatment. The V call is TRBV19, the J call TRBJ2-7, with 12 bases that match TRBD1. This receptor was identified in a man aged 35 to 69 with stage I lung adenocarcinoma. The CDR3 DNA sequence: TGTGCCAGTAGTATAACGGGACAGGGGGCTGTAGAGCAGTACTTC. Translation: CASSITGQGAVEQYF.